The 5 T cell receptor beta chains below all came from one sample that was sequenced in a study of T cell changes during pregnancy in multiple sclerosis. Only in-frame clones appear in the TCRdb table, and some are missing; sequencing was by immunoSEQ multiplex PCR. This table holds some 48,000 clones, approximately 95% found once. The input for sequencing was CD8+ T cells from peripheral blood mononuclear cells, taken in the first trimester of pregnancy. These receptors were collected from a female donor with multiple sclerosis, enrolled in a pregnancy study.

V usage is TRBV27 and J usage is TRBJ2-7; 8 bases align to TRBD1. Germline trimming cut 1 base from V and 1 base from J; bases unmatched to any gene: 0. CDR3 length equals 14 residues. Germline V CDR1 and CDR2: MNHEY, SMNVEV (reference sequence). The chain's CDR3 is CASSLWTGSYEQYF. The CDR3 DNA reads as TGTGCCAGCAGTTTATGGACAGGGTCCTACGAGCAGTACTTC.

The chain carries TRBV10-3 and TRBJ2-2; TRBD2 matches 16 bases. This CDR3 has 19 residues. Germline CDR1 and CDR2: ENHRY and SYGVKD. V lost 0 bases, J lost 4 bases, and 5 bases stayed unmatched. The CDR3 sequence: CAISESAGLAGGGTGELFF. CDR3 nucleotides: TGTGCCATCAGTGAGTCGGCGGGACTAGCGGGAGGGGGCACCGGGGAGCTGTTTTTT.

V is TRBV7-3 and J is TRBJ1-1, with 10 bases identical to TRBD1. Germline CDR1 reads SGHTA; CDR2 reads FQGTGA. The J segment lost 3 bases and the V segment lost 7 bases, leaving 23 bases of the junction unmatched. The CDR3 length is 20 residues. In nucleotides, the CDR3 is TGTGCCAGCAAAAGTCTTTGGCGACAGGGGGCATCCAACGGGGACACTGAAGCTTTCTTT. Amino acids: CASKSLWRQGASNGDTEAFF.

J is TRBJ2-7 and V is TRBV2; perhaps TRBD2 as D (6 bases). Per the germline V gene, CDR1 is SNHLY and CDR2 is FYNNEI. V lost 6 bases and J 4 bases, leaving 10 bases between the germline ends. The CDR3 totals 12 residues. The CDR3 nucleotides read TGTGCCAGCAGGGAGGGCCGTTACGAGCAGTACTTC. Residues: CASREGRYEQYF.

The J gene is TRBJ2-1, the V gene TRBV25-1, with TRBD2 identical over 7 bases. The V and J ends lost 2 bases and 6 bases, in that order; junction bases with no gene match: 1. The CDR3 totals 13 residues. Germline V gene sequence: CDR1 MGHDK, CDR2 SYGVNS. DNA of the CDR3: TGTGCCAGCAGTGAAAGCGGGGTCAATGAGCAGTTCTTC. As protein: CASSESGVNEQFF.